The present T cell receptor (beta chain) was sequenced within a study of blood T cells in healthy people across ages. Broader study findings: A strong correlation was seen between TCR beta diversity and naive T cell percentage.

Next came a second PCR, run for roughly 7 to 12 cycles, which used a sample-barcoded 5' primer along with a J-beta primer mix. Sequencing yielded, for each sample, at least 3 million paired-end reads carrying CDR3. Each CDR3 protein gets one entry after TCRdb re-called the 5' RACE reads with MiXCR. This table holds approximately 800,000 distinct CDR3 sequences, roughly three fifths found once. CDR1 LNHNV and CDR2 YYDKDF come from the germline V gene (reference sequence). V dropped 0 bases and J dropped 5 bases, with 7 bases sitting between them. There are 13 residues in the CDR3. As to this clonotype: No antigen is known for it.

Aged roughly 6 to 95, donors were systemically healthy Caucasians from Russia. This chain joins TRBV15 and TRBJ2-5; D unresolved. The sequence was collected from a middle-aged man in good health. Sequencing was done on a sample of blood. This chain's CDR3 is CATSRDLSETQYF. CDR3 nucleotides: TGTGCCACCAGCAGAGATCTATCGGAGACCCAGTACTTC.